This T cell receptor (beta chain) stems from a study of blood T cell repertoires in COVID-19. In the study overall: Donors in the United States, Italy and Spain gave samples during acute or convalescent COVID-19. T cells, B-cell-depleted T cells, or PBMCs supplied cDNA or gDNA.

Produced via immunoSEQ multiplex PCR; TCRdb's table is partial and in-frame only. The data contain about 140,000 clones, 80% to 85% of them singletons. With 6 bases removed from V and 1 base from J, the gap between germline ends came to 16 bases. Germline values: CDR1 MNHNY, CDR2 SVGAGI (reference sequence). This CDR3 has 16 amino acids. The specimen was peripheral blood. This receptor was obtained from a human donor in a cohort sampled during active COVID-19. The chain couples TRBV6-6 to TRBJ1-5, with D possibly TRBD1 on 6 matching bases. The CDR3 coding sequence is TGTGCCAGCAGACGGGAGGACAGCGTAAGCAATCAGCCCCAGCATTTT. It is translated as CASRREDSVSNQPQHF.